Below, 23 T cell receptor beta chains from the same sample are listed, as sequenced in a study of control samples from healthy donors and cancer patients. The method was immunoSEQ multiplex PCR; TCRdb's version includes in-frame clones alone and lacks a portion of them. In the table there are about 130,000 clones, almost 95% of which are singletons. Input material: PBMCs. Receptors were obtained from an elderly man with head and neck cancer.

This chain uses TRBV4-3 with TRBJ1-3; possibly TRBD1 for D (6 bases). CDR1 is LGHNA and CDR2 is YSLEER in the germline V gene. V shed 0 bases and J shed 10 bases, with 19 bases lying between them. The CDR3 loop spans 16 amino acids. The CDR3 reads CASSQDLNRVARTIYF. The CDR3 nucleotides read TGCGCCAGCAGCCAAGATCTTAACAGGGTCGCGCGTACCATATATTTT.

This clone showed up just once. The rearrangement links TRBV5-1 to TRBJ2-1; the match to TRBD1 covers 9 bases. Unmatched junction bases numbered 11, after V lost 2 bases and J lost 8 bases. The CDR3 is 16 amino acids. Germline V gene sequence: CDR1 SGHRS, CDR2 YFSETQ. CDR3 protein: CASSFSPGQGFDEQFF. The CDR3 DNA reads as TGCGCCAGCAGCTTCTCCCCGGGACAGGGATTTGATGAGCAGTTCTTC.

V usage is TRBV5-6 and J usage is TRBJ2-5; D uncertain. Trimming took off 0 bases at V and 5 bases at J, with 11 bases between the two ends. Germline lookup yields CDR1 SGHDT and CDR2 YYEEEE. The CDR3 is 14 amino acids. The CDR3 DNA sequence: TGTGCCAGCAGCTTGGGATACTCTTGGGAGACCCAGTACTTC. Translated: CASSLGYSWETQYF. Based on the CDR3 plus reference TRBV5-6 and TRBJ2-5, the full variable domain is DAGVTQSPTHLIKTRGQQVTLRCSPKSGHDTVSWYQQALGQGPQFIFQYYEEEERQRGNFPDRFSGHQFPNYSSELNVNALLLGDSALYLCASSLGYSWETQYFGPGTRLLVL.

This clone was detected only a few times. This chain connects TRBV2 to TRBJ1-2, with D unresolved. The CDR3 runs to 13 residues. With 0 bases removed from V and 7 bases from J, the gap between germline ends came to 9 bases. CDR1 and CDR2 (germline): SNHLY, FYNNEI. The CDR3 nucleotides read TGTGCCAGCAGTGAAGCGCTTCTTGGTGGCTACACCTTC. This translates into CASSEALLGGYTF.

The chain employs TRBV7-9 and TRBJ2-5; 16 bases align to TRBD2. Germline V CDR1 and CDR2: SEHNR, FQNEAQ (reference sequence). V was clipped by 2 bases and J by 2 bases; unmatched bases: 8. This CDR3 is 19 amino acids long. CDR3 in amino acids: CASSLPTGTSGRVQETQYF. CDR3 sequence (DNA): TGTGCCAGCAGCTTACCCACCGGGACTAGCGGGAGGGTACAAGAGACCCAGTACTTC.

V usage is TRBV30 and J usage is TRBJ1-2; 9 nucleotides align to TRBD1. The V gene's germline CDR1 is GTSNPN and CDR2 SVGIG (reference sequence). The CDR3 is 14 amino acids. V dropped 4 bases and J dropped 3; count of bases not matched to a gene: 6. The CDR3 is CAWKQDRGYYGYTF. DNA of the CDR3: TGTGCCTGGAAGCAGGACAGGGGTTACTATGGCTACACCTTC.

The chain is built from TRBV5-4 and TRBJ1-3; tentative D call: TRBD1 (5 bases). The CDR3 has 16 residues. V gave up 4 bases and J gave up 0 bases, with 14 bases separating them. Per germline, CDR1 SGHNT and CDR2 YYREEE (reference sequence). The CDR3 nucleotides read TGTGCCAGCAGCCGTCCCGGGACTGACTCTGGAAACACCATATATTTT. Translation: CASSRPGTDSGNTIYF.

CDR3 nucleotides: TGTGCCAGCAGCTTAGAGTCCGGGAGGGGGTCAAGGGATACGCAGTATTTT. Its translation: CASSLESGRGSRDTQYF. The rearrangement links TRBV11-2 to TRBJ2-3, with 8 bases matching TRBD2. The germline V gene encodes CDR1 SGHAT and CDR2 FQNNGV. J was trimmed by 6 bases and V by 0 bases; bases with no gene match: 11. The CDR3 runs 17 residues.

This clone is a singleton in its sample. CDR3 nucleotide sequence: TGTGCCAGCAAAATCCGGACAGGGGACACTGAAGCTTTCTTT. It is translated as CASKIRTGDTEAFF. The V and J genes are TRBV2 and TRBJ1-1; 9 bases align to TRBD1. CDR1 is SNHLY, CDR2 FYNNEI, per germline. V shed 7 bases and J 3 bases; nucleotides not matched to a gene: 6. The CDR3 loop spans 14 amino acids.

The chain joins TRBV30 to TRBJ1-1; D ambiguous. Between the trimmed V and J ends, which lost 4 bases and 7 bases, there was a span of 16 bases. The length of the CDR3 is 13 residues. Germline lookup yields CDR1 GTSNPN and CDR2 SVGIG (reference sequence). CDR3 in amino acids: CAWKVGMAGEAFF. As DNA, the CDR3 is TGTGCCTGGAAGGTGGGGATGGCAGGTGAAGCTTTCTTT.

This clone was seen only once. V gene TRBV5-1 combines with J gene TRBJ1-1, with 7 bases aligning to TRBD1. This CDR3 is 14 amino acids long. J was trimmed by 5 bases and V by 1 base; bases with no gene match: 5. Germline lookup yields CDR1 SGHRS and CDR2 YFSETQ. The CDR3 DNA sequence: TGCGCCAGCAGCTTGCAAGGGGGCTGGACTGAAGCTTTCTTT. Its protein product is CASSLQGGWTEAFF. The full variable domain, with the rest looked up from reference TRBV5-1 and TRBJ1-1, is KAGVTQTPRYLIKTRGQQVTLSCSPISGHRSVSWYQQTPGQGLQFLFEYFSETQRNKGNFPGRFSGRQFSNSRSEMNVSTLELGDSALYLCASSLQGGWTEAFFGQGTRLTVV.

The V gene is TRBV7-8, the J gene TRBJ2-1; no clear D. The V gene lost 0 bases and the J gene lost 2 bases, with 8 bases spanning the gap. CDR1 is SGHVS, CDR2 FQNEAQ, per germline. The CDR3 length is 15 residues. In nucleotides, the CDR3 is TGTGCCAGCAGCTTAGCGCAACAGACCTACAATGAGCAGTTCTTC. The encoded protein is CASSLAQQTYNEQFF.

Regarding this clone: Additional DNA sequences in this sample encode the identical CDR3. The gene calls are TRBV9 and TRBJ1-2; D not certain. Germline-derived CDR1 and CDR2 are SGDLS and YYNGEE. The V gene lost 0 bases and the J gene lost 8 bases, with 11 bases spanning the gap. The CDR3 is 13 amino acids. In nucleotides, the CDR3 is TGTGCCAGCAGCGTAGATGTAGCGGGGGGCTACACCTTC. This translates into CASSVDVAGGYTF.

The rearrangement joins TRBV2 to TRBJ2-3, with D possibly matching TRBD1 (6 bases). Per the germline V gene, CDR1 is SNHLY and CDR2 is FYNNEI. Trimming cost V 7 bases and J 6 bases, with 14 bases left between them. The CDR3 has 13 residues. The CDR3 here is CASIRGTFDTQYF. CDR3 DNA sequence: TGTGCCAGCATAAGGGGGACCTTTGATACGCAGTATTTT.

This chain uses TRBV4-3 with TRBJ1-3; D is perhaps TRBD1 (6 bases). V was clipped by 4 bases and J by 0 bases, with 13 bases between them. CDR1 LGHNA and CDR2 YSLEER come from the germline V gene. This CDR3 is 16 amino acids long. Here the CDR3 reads CASSLMTGSSGNTIYF. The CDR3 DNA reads TGCGCCAGCAGCCTCATGACAGGTAGCTCTGGAAACACCATATATTTT.

The CDR3 sequence: CASSVGGSNQPQHF. The CDR3 nucleotides read TGCGCCAGCAGCGTAGGCGGGAGCAATCAGCCCCAGCATTTT. The chain joins TRBV5-1 to TRBJ1-5; the D is unclear. Between the trimmed V and J ends, which lost 4 bases and 1 base, there was a span of 9 bases. CDR1 SGHRS and CDR2 YFSETQ come from the germline V gene. The CDR3 totals 14 residues.

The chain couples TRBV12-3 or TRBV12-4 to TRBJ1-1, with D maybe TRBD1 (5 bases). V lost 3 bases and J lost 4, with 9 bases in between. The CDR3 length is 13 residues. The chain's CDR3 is CASSLGQGTEAFF. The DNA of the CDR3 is TGTGCCAGCAGTTTGGGGCAGGGCACTGAAGCTTTCTTT.

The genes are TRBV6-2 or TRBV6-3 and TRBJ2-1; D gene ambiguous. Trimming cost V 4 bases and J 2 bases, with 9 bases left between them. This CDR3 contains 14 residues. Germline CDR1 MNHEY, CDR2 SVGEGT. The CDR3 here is CASSFRIPYNEQFF. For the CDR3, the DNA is TGTGCCAGCAGTTTCAGGATCCCCTACAATGAGCAGTTCTTC.

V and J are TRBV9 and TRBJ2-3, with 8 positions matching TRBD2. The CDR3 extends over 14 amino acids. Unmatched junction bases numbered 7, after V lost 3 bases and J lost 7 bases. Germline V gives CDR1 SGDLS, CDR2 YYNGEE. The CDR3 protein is CASSGGTSPYTQYF. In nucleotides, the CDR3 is TGTGCCAGCAGCGGCGGGACTAGTCCCTATACGCAGTATTTT.

CDR3: CSVGVRGSNEQFF. The DNA for the CDR3 is TGCAGCGTTGGGGTTCGCGGGTCAAATGAGCAGTTCTTC. J is TRBJ2-1 and V is TRBV29-1, with D perhaps TRBD2 (5 bases). V was cut by 4 bases and J by 7 bases, with 14 bases left in between. The CDR3 consists of 13 residues. The germline V gene has CDR1 SQVTM and CDR2 ANQGSEA.

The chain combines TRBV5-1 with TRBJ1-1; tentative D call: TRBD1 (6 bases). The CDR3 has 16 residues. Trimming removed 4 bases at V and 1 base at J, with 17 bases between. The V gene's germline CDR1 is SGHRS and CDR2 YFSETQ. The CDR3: CASSPQGVGTNTEAFF. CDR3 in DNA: TGCGCCAGCAGCCCACAGGGAGTCGGGACGAACACTGAAGCTTTCTTT.

This CDR3 is CASSELPTVTNEKLFF. The CDR3, as DNA: TGTGCCAGCAGTGAACTCCCGACAGTCACTAATGAAAAACTGTTTTTT. The chain has TRBV6-1 and TRBJ1-4; tentative D call: TRBD1 (5 bases). Trimming removed 2 bases from V and 2 bases from J, with 12 bases in between. This CDR3 is 16 amino acids long. The germline gives CDR1 MNHNS, CDR2 SASEGT.

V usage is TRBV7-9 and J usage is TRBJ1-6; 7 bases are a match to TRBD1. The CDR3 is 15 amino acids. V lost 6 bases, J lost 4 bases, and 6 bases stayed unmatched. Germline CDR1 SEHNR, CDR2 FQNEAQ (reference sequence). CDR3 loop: CASSRTGNYNSPLHF. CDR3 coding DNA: TGTGCCAGCAGTCGGACAGGAAATTATAATTCACCCCTCCACTTT.